One and the same sample provided the 4 T cell receptor beta chains below, sequenced in a study of blood T cells in healthy people across ages. A sample-barcoded 5' primer and a J-beta primer mix were used in a second PCR of about 7 to 12 cycles. TCRdb fed the 5' RACE reads into MiXCR, producing one record per CDR3 protein. The sample lists 450,000 to 700,000 distinct CDR3 sequences; 27% were seen once. Sequenced sample: blood. The receptor source for this set is a woman in her seventies in good health.

In its sample, this clonotype was seen a few times. The chain carries TRBV7-9 and TRBJ1-1; D is ambiguous. Trimming pared 5 bases from V and 3 bases from J, leaving 10 bases between. The germline CDR1 and CDR2 sequences are SEHNR and FQNEAQ (reference sequence). This CDR3 is 13 amino acids long. DNA for the CDR3: TGTGCCAGCAGCCGTAGAGGGTACACTGAAGCTTTCTTT. Amino acid sequence: CASSRRGYTEAFF.

The CDR3 sequence is CASSRQGFNNEQFF. CDR3 DNA sequence: TGCGCCAGCAGCCGACAGGGTTTTAACAATGAGCAGTTCTTC. The V gene is TRBV5-1, the J gene TRBJ2-1; 7 nucleotides agree with TRBD1. The CDR3 consists of 14 residues. Germline V gene sequence: CDR1 SGHRS, CDR2 YFSETQ. Trimming took 4 bases from V and 5 from J; bases not matched to a gene: 6.

The chain uses TRBV20-1 and TRBJ1-2; a possible D gene is TRBD1 (6 bases). Germline CDR1 DFQATT, CDR2 SNEGSKA (reference sequence). The CDR3 loop spans 12 amino acids. Trimming took off 6 bases at V and 4 bases at J, with 12 bases between the two ends. CDR3 sequence reads: CSASMTGYGYTF. The CDR3 DNA follows: TGCAGTGCCTCGATGACAGGCTATGGCTACACCTTC.

This clonotype was seen more than once but under ten times. The genes are TRBV20-1 and TRBJ2-1, with TRBD1 matching over 11 bases. CDR3 length equals 16 residues. Germline assignment: CDR1 DFQATT and CDR2 SNEGSKA (reference sequence). J lost 6 bases, V lost 1 base, and 8 bases had no gene match. CDR3 nucleotides: TGCAGTGCTAGAGTGCATGGACAGGGGGCGTTCAATGAGCAGTTCTTC. It yields the protein CSARVHGQGAFNEQFF.